This entry features one T cell receptor (beta chain) sequence. Per the authors' pipeline: Estimated nucleated cell counts came from reference gene primer amplification. The method was immunoSEQ multiplex PCR; TCRdb's version includes in-frame clones alone and lacks a portion of them. V, J and clone size are those of that table, while D and trimming were read from the DNA. The table shows 50,000 to 60,000 clones, with approximately 90% occurring only once. The data were obtained in a study of blood T cell repertoires in COVID-19. Trimming took off 1 base at V and 5 bases at J, with 17 bases between the two ends. This CDR3 has 17 amino acids. Per germline, CDR1 SGHVS and CDR2 FNYEAQ.

The sequencing input was peripheral blood. This clonotype was sampled from a man aged 35-49 years with acute or convalescent COVID-19. The V call is TRBV7-6, the J call TRBJ2-2; TRBD2 might be the D (6 bases). CDR3: CASSLEFPGVWTGELFF. CDR3 coding DNA: TGTGCCAGCAGCTTAGAATTTCCGGGAGTTTGGACCGGGGAGCTGTTTTTT.